A single T cell receptor (beta chain) is shown here with its context. In germline, CDR1 is SGHRS, CDR2 YFSETQ. CDR3 length: 14 amino acids. V shed 4 bases and J 2 bases; nucleotides not matched to a gene: 5. Profiling relied on immunoSEQ multiplex PCR, and the TCRdb table lists in-frame clones only, not all of them. This sample has over 100,000 clones; roughly 92% occur once, and the top ten carry around 2%. This record belongs to a study of blood T cell repertoires in COVID-19. The sequencing input was peripheral blood. The receptor was derived from a woman aged 45-65 years with COVID-19, enrolled during active disease. This sequence joins TRBV5-1 and TRBJ1-1; TRBD1 matches at 7 bases. CDR3: CASSLDRYNTEAFF. The CDR3 DNA reads as TGCGCCAGCAGCCTGGACAGGTATAACACTGAAGCTTTCTTT.